This T cell receptor (beta chain) was sequenced during a study of CD8 T cells in ankylosing spondylitis. Study-wide results and limits: Characteristic, it appeared, of ankylosing spondylitis blood was a TCR beta motif of about eight highly homologous variants.

CDR1 and CDR2 (germline): DFQATT, SNEGSKA (reference sequence). The length of the CDR3 is 16 residues. Trimming shortened V by 2 bases and J by 6 bases, and 22 bases separated the two germline ends. Each CDR3 protein gets one entry after TCRdb re-called the 5' RACE reads with MiXCR. The table records 200,000 to 250,000 distinct CDR3 sequences, about 7% of them present only once. With regard to this clonotype: Its antigen remains unidentified.

The rearrangement uses TRBV20-1 and TRBJ1-1, with D tentatively TRBD1 (6 bases). Sequencing used blood, either unsorted or a sorted T cell fraction (not recorded which). The clonotype was recovered from a male donor with ankylosing spondylitis. The CDR3 DNA sequence: TGCAGTGCTAGACCATTAACCGGGGCAGGGGAGGCTGAAGCTTTCTTT. Protein product: CSARPLTGAGEAEAFF.